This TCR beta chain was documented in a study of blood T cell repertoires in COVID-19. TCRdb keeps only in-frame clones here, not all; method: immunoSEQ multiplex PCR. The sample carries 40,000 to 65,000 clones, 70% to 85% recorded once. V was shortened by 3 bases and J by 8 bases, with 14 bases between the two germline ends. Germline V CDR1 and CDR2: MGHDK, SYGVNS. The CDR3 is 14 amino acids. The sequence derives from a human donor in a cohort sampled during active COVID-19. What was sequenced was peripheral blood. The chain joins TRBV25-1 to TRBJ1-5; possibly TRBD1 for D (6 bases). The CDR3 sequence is CASSDGGAGKPQHF. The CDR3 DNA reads TGTGCCAGCAGTGATGGGGGGGCTGGGAAGCCCCAGCATTTT.